These T cell receptor beta chains were read from a single sample in a study of blood T cell repertoires in COVID-19. Some clones are missing from TCRdb's copy, which holds only in-frame ones; the method was immunoSEQ multiplex PCR. The sample contains a few hundred thousand clones, roughly 90% of which appear only once. The sample consisted of peripheral blood. The origin of the receptors is a woman in her twenties or thirties with COVID-19, enrolled during active disease. Each CDR3 is given with its conserved first and last residue. A D gene is named only where the DNA matches it firmly. Size values are once, few and many counts, or a class for expanded clones, and some rows have none.

D: .
size: .
V: TRBV2
J: TRBJ1-2
DNA: TGTGCCAGCAGTGATCAGGGATTTAACTATGGCTACACCTTC
CDR3: CASSDQGFNYGYTF

D: .
size: .
V: TRBV3-1/TRBV3-2
J: TRBJ2-1
DNA: TGTGCCAGCAGCCAAGATTACGGCAATGAGCAGTTCTTC
CDR3: CASSQDYGNEQFF

D: TRBD2
size: .
V: TRBV28
J: TRBJ2-3
DNA: TGTGCCAGCAGCTCACGGTTGGCGGGAGGGGTGGGAGATACGCAGTATTTT
CDR3: CASSSRLAGGVGDTQYF

D: TRBD2
size: .
V: TRBV6-4
J: TRBJ2-3
DNA: TGTGCCAGCAGTGACCGCGGGGGGGCCCAAAATACGCAGTATTTT
CDR3: CASSDRGGAQNTQYF

D: TRBD2
size: once
V: TRBV28
J: TRBJ2-7
DNA: TGTGCCAGCAGTTTCCCTAGCGGGTCTCCCTACGAGCAGTACTTC
CDR3: CASSFPSGSPYEQYF

D: TRBD1
size: .
V: TRBV13
J: TRBJ2-1
DNA: TGTGCCAGCAGACAGGACAGGGGTACTGAGCAGTTCTTC
CDR3: CASRQDRGTEQFF

D: .
size: .
V: TRBV18
J: TRBJ2-5
DNA: TGTGCCAGCTCACCCACCGGGGGTGGGAGACAAGAGACCCAGTACTTC
CDR3: CASSPTGGGRQETQYF

D: .
size: .
V: TRBV18
J: TRBJ1-2
DNA: TGTGCCAGCTCACCTCTGATCGACAGCTACTATAGGGGCTACACCTTC
CDR3: CASSPLIDSYYRGYTF

D: .
size: once
V: TRBV5-4
J: TRBJ1-1
DNA: TGTGCCAGCAGCGTGGGCACCACAGGGAGCACTGAAGCTTTCTTT
CDR3: CASSVGTTGSTEAFF

D: .
size: .
V: TRBV19
J: TRBJ1-5
DNA: TGTGCCAGTAGTATGAGGAATCAGCCCCAGCATTTT
CDR3: CASSMRNQPQHF

D: .
size: .
V: TRBV11-3
J: TRBJ2-3
DNA: TGTGCCAGCAGCTTAATCGGGGGTGAGGATACGCAGTATTTT
CDR3: CASSLIGGEDTQYF

D: .
size: .
V: TRBV20-1
J: TRBJ2-2
DNA: TGCAGTGCTAGTCCAGATCCAACGAACACCGGGGAGCTGTTTTTT
CDR3: CSASPDPTNTGELFF

D: TRBD1
size: .
V: TRBV5-6
J: TRBJ1-2
DNA: TGTGCCAGCACGGAACAGGGGAACTATGGCTACACCTTC
CDR3: CASTEQGNYGYTF

D: TRBD1
size: .
V: TRBV7-9
J: TRBJ1-5
DNA: TGTGCCAGCAGCTCGACAGGGAACAATCAGCCCCAGCATTTT
CDR3: CASSSTGNNQPQHF

D: TRBD1
size: .
V: TRBV28
J: TRBJ1-2
DNA: TGTGCCAGCAGAAACACAGGACAGGGGTATGGCTACACCTTC
CDR3: CASRNTGQGYGYTF

D: .
size: .
V: TRBV28
J: TRBJ2-5
DNA: TGTGCCAGCAGTTTAAACCTTCGGGTCGGGACCCAGTACTTC
CDR3: CASSLNLRVGTQYF

D: TRBD2
size: once
V: TRBV5-4
J: TRBJ2-1
DNA: TGTGCCAGCAGCTTTAGGACTAGCGGGACCAGAGGGAATGAGCAGTTCTTC
CDR3: CASSFRTSGTRGNEQFF

D: .
size: .
V: TRBV18
J: TRBJ2-2
DNA: TGTGCCAGCTCAGCACAGGCGCGGGAGAACACCGGGGAGCTGTTTTTT
CDR3: CASSAQARENTGELFF

D: .
size: few
V: TRBV4-3
J: TRBJ2-2
DNA: TGCGCCAGCAGCAGCTTACTCGCGAACACCGGGGAGCTGTTTTTT
CDR3: CASSSLLANTGELFF

D: .
size: .
V: TRBV5-1
J: TRBJ2-1
DNA: TGCGCCAGCAGCTCCCGTAGCGGATCCGGGAATGAGCAGTTCTTC
CDR3: CASSSRSGSGNEQFF

D: TRBD2
size: .
V: TRBV9
J: TRBJ2-1
DNA: TGTGCCAGCAGCCCCCAGACTAGCGGGATTGTCTATGAGCAGTTCTTC
CDR3: CASSPQTSGIVYEQFF

D: TRBD1
size: .
V: TRBV7-2
J: TRBJ2-1
DNA: TGTGCCAGCACCGTCGGTGGGACAGGTTCCAAGGAGCAGTTCTTC
CDR3: CASTVGGTGSKEQFF

D: TRBD1
size: .
V: TRBV14
J: TRBJ1-2
DNA: TGTGCCAGCAGCCAAGACCCCTTGGCAGGGGGCTATGGCTACACCTTC
CDR3: CASSQDPLAGGYGYTF

D: .
size: once
V: TRBV19
J: TRBJ2-2
DNA: TGTGCCAGTTCCTTGGGGGAGGACACCGGGGAGCTGTTTTTT
CDR3: CASSLGEDTGELFF

D: .
size: .
V: TRBV6-6
J: TRBJ1-2
DNA: TGTGCCAGCATCGGCAGCGAATATGGCTACACCTTC
CDR3: CASIGSEYGYTF

D: .
size: .
V: TRBV5-6
J: TRBJ1-3
DNA: TGTGCCAGCAGCCTGAGGAGGGACACCATATATTTT
CDR3: CASSLRRDTIYF